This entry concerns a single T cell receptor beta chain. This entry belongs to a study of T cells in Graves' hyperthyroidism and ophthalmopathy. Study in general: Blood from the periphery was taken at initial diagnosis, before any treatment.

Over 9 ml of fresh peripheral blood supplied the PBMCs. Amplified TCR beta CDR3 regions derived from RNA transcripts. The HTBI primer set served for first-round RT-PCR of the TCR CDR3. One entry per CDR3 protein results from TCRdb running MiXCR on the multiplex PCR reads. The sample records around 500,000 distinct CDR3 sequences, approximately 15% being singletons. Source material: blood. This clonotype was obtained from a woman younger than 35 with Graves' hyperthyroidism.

Written as DNA, the CDR3 is TGTGCCGGCACCGTAGAGGTGGGCACCGGGGAGCTGTTTTTT. As protein: CAGTVEVGTGELFF. The chain is built from TRBV27 and TRBJ2-2; the D is unclear. The V and J ends lost 11 bases and 4 bases respectively, with 17 bases between them. CDR3 length equals 14 residues. CDR1 MNHEY and CDR2 SMNVEV come from the germline V gene (reference sequence).